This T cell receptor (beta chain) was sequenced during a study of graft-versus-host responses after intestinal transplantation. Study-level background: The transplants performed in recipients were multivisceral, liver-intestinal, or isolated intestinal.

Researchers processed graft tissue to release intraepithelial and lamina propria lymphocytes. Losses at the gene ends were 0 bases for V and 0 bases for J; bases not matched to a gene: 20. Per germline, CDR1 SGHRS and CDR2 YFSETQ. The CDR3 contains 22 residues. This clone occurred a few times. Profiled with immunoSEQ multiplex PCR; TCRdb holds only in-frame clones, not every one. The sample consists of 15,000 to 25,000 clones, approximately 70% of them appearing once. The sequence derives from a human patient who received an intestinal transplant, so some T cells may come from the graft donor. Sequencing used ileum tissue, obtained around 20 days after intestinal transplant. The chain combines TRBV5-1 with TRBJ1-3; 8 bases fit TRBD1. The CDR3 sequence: CASSLAERGQGFSVTSGNTIYF. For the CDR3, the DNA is TGCGCCAGCAGCTTGGCCGAGAGAGGACAGGGATTTTCGGTAACCTCTGGAAACACCATATATTTT.